Below are 30 T cell receptor beta chains sequenced from a single sample in a study of CD8+CD57+ T cells in acquired aplastic anemia. An expansion of CD8+CD57+ cells by flow cytometry had been shown in patients chosen for sequencing. The template for TCR beta VDJ and CDR3 sequence profiling was genomic DNA. From the reads, TCRdb called clonotypes with MiXCR, one entry per CDR3 protein. Seen here are approximately 220,000 distinct CDR3 sequences, about half observed once, and the top ten hold 20%. Sequencing input: sorted CD4+, CD8+, or CD8+CD57+ T cells (not recorded which) from PBMCs. The source is a human donor with aplastic anemia.

This clonotype was recorded at least ten times. The J gene is TRBJ2-5, the V gene TRBV5-8; possible D gene TRBD1, 5 bases. The CDR3 has 15 residues. V dropped 0 bases and J dropped 5 bases, with 14 bases sitting between them. Per the germline V gene, CDR1 is SGHTS and CDR2 is YDEGEE. CDR3 in amino acids: CASSLERQGRETQYF. The CDR3 DNA is TGTGCCAGCAGCTTGGAGAGGCAGGGAAGGGAGACCCAGTACTTC.

This chain joins TRBV19 and TRBJ2-7, with TRBD2 as a possible D gene (6 bases). Trimming shortened V by 6 bases and J by 6 bases, and 15 bases separated the two germline ends. Germline V gives CDR1 LNHDA, CDR2 SQIVND (reference sequence). The CDR3 is made up of 13 amino acids. The CDR3 region is CASSLGLTLEQYF. DNA of the CDR3: TGTGCCAGTAGCCTGGGACTTACCCTCGAGCAGTACTTC.

This clonotype has a count of ten or more. The chain joins TRBV19 to TRBJ1-1; 9 bases are a match to TRBD1. Germline CDR1 is LNHDA and CDR2 is SQIVND (reference sequence). V shed 9 bases, J shed 1 base, and the junction held 12 bases outside the gene matches. CDR3 size: 16 residues. CDR3 protein: CASAPGQGARNTEAFF. CDR3 bases: TGTGCCAGCGCCCCGGGACAGGGAGCGAGGAACACTGAAGCTTTCTTT.

This clonotype was counted at least ten times. The J gene is TRBJ1-1, the V gene TRBV29-1; tentative D call: TRBD1 (5 bases). The CDR3 is 15 amino acids. V was trimmed by 5 bases and J by 0 bases, leaving 16 bases between them. Germline CDR1 and CDR2: SQVTM and ANQGSEA. For the CDR3, the DNA is TGCAGCGTTTCGGCAGGGTCCCTGGTGAACACTGAAGCTTTCTTT. It translates to CSVSAGSLVNTEAFF.

The V and J genes are TRBV7-6 and TRBJ2-7, with 9 positions matching TRBD1. The CDR3 is made up of 13 amino acids. V lost 5 bases to trimming and J lost 5 bases; unmatched junction nucleotides: 4. Germline V gene data show CDR1 as SGHVS and CDR2 as FNYEAQ. This CDR3 reads CASSTGQGHEQYF. The CDR3 nucleotides read TGTGCCAGCAGCACGGGACAGGGCCACGAGCAGTACTTC. The variable domain in full, with the rest retrieved from reference TRBV7-6 and TRBJ2-7, is GAGVSQSPRYKVTKRGQDVALRCDPISGHVSLYWYRQALGQGPEFLTYFNYEAQQDKSGLPNDRFSAERPEGSISTLTIQRTEQRDSAMYRCASSTGQGHEQYFGPGTRLTVT.

This clonotype showed up just a few times. V gene TRBV28 combines with J gene TRBJ1-2, with D maybe TRBD1 (5 bases). The germline V gene has CDR1 MDHEN and CDR2 SYDVKM. The germline V and J ends were trimmed by 5 bases and 4 bases, with 17 bases remaining between them. The CDR3 spans 15 residues. CDR3 bases: TGTGCCAGCAGTCCCCCTAGGGGAGAAGGCTATGGCTACACCTTC. This codes for CASSPPRGEGYGYTF.

The rearrangement links TRBV7-9 to TRBJ1-6; TRBD1 is a possible D gene (5 bases). CDR1 and CDR2 (germline): SEHNR, FQNEAQ (reference sequence). Trimming shortened V by 1 base and J by 10 bases, and 8 bases separated the two germline ends. This CDR3 has 13 residues. CDR3 loop: CASSLEAGSPLHF. CDR3 sequence (DNA): TGTGCCAGCAGCTTAGAGGCAGGGTCACCCCTCCACTTT. Together with reference TRBV7-9 and TRBJ1-6, the CDR3 gives the full variable domain: DTGVSQNPRHKITKRGQNVTFRCDPISEHNRLYWYRQTLGQGPEFLTYFQNEAQLEKSRLLSDRFSAERPKGSFSTLEIQRTEQGDSAMYLCASSLEAGSPLHFGNGTRLTVT.

The rearrangement links TRBV6-1 to TRBJ2-7; no firm D call. CDR1 and CDR2 from the germline V gene are MNHNS and SASEGT. The CDR3 runs 13 residues. V gave up 4 bases and J gave up 2 bases, with 9 bases separating them. CDR3 nucleotides: TGTGCCAGCAGTGTTTCACTGGCCTACGAGCAGTACTTC. It translates to CASSVSLAYEQYF.

Regarding this clonotype: A read error is possible here, since a much larger clone lies one base away. This chain joins TRBV5-1 and TRBJ2-2; D is ambiguous. Looked up from germline, CDR1 is SGHRS and CDR2 is YFSETQ. This CDR3 has 14 residues. With 4 bases removed from V and 1 base from J, the gap between germline ends came to 8 bases. CDR3 nucleotide sequence: TGCGCCAGCAGCGAAGGGATGAACACCGGGGAGCTGTTTTTT. This codes for CASSEGMNTGELFF.

In nucleotides, the CDR3 is TGCAGCATCGGGCGGGTGGCTCAAGAGACCCAGTACTTC. Protein product: CSIGRVAQETQYF. The V and J genes are TRBV29-1 and TRBJ2-5, with a tentative D call TRBD2 (5 bases). The CDR3 consists of 13 residues. V was cut by 8 bases and J by 2 bases, with 15 bases left in between. Per germline, CDR1 SQVTM and CDR2 ANQGSEA.

On this clonotype itself: This could be a read error, since a much larger clone is one nucleotide away. The V call is TRBV6-1, the J call TRBJ2-5, with 8 positions matching TRBD2. Germline loops: CDR1 MNHNS, CDR2 SASEGT. This CDR3 is 14 amino acids long. CDR3 sequence reads: CVSSEDSGARTQYF. The CDR3 region has the DNA TGTGTCAGCAGTGAAGATAGCGGGGCCAGGACCCAGTACTTC.

This clonotype was detected a few times. The V gene is TRBV7-9, the J gene TRBJ2-2; 12 positions agree with TRBD1. Trimming took 3 bases from V and 9 from J; bases not matched to a gene: 2. The CDR3 consists of 14 residues. Germline-derived CDR1 and CDR2 are SEHNR and FQNEAQ (reference sequence). The CDR3 reads CASSLGTGGRELFF. DNA of the CDR3: TGTGCCAGCAGCTTGGGGACAGGGGGCCGGGAGCTGTTTTTT.

V is TRBV7-3 and J is TRBJ2-7, with TRBD2 identical over 9 bases. The CDR3 is made up of 15 amino acids. In germline, CDR1 is SGHTA, CDR2 FQGTGA. V was clipped by 6 bases and J by 12 bases; unmatched bases: 18. CDR3 residues: CASRLGGGRAMLLYF. The DNA for the CDR3 is TGTGCCAGCAGACTCGGGGGCGGGAGGGCCATGCTTCTGTACTTC.

This clonotype has ten or more counts. The chain is built from TRBV27 and TRBJ1-1, with D unclear. The germline CDR1 and CDR2 sequences are MNHEY and SMNVEV (reference sequence). The CDR3 consists of 12 residues. The ends were cut back, 8 bases at V and 3 bases at J, with 10 bases in the middle. CDR3 loop: CASRRSDTEAFF. The DNA of the CDR3 is TGTGCCAGCCGGAGGAGTGACACTGAAGCTTTCTTT.

The chain is built from TRBV5-1 and TRBJ2-5; 7 bases line up with TRBD1. Germline V gives CDR1 SGHRS, CDR2 YFSETQ. Trimming cost V 4 bases and J 2 bases; bases outside gene matches: 5. This CDR3 spans 14 amino acids. The CDR3 DNA reads as TGCGCCAGCAGCGAGGGACAGCGACAAGAGACCCAGTACTTC. Translation gives CASSEGQRQETQYF. Based on the CDR3 plus reference TRBV5-1 and TRBJ2-5, the full variable domain is KAGVTQTPRYLIKTRGQQVTLSCSPISGHRSVSWYQQTPGQGLQFLFEYFSETQRNKGNFPGRFSGRQFSNSRSEMNVSTLELGDSALYLCASSEGQRQETQYFGPGTRLLVL.

This sequence joins TRBV7-2 and TRBJ1-1; TRBD1 agrees at 7 bases. This CDR3 has 13 amino acids. Germline values: CDR1 SGHTA, CDR2 FQGNSA. The trim removed 6 bases at V and 1 base at J, leaving 2 bases unmatched. As DNA, the CDR3 is TGTGCCAGCAGTCGACAGGGGAACACTGAAGCTTTCTTT. The encoded protein is CASSRQGNTEAFF.

The chain links TRBV12-3 or TRBV12-4 to TRBJ1-2; TRBD1 matches 7 bases. CDR3 length: 14 residues. V shed 4 bases, J shed 4 bases, and the junction held 6 bases outside the gene matches. CDR3 sequence reads: CASSSPRGFYGYTF. CDR3 in DNA: TGTGCCAGCAGTTCCCCCAGGGGGTTCTATGGCTACACCTTC.

As to this clonotype: It may be a read error: a sequence one base away is much more abundant. The chain employs TRBV2 and TRBJ2-3; 11 nucleotides align to TRBD2. CDR1 is SNHLY, CDR2 FYNNEI, per germline. CDR3 size: 14 residues. In DNA form, the CDR3 reads TGTGCCAGCAGTTTGGGACTAGCGGTGGATACGCGGTATTTT. It translates to CASSLGLAVDTRYF.

The CDR3 nucleotides are TGTGCCTGGAGTTCCGTGGGGACGAATGGCTACACCTTC. Protein sequence: CAWSSVGTNGYTF. This chain connects TRBV7-9 to TRBJ1-2, with a weak D call TRBD1 (5 bases). CDR1 and CDR2 from the germline V gene are SEHNR and FQNEAQ (reference sequence). This CDR3 has 13 residues. V was pared by 11 bases and J by 6 bases, with 19 bases between.

Ten or more counts support this clonotype. The J gene is TRBJ1-6, the V gene TRBV5-1; D is undetermined. The CDR3 has 16 residues. Looked up from germline, CDR1 is SGHRS and CDR2 is YFSETQ. The ends were cut back, 4 bases at V and 5 bases at J, with 16 bases in the middle. CDR3 DNA: TGCGCCAGCAGCCCGGGAGCCGGGGAACATAATTCACCCCTCCACTTT. It encodes CASSPGAGEHNSPLHF.

The chain has TRBV6-1 and TRBJ2-1; 9 bases align to TRBD2. V shed 2 bases, J shed 16 bases, and the junction held 15 bases outside the gene matches. Germline-derived CDR1 and CDR2 are MNHNS and SASEGT. This CDR3 has 15 residues. Written as DNA, the CDR3 is TGTGCCAGCAGTGAACCCCGGACTAGCGTGATGAAAGGTTTCTTC. It is translated as CASSEPRTSVMKGFF.

The V and J genes are TRBV2 and TRBJ2-3; 8 positions match TRBD2. Germline values: CDR1 SNHLY, CDR2 FYNNEI. V gave up 6 bases and J gave up 2 bases; unmatched junction bases: 7. The CDR3 loop spans 15 amino acids. CDR3 in amino acids: CASSEAGGITDTQYF. The DNA for the CDR3 is TGTGCCAGCAGCGAGGCGGGGGGTATCACAGATACGCAGTATTTT.

V usage is TRBV6-1 and J usage is TRBJ1-3; 9 nucleotides match TRBD1. The CDR3 sequence is 18 residues long. The germline gives CDR1 MNHNS, CDR2 SASEGT. The V segment lost 3 bases and the J segment 4 bases; nucleotides outside the gene matches: 13. The CDR3 sequence: CASSDGGVVGTGGNTIYF. The DNA for the CDR3 is TGTGCCAGCAGTGATGGGGGGGTCGTGGGGACAGGGGGAAACACCATATATTTT.

This CDR3 is CASRGTDNYGYTF. The CDR3 nucleotides read TGTGCCAGCAGAGGGACAGACAACTATGGCTACACCTTC. This chain connects TRBV6-1 to TRBJ1-2; TRBD1 agrees at 7 bases. The CDR3 has 13 amino acids. V trimming: 6 bases; J trimming: 2 bases; junction bases outside the gene matches: 3. Germline assignment: CDR1 MNHNS and CDR2 SASEGT.

In this sample, this clonotype turned up many times. V is TRBV5-1 and J is TRBJ2-1; TRBD2 is a possible D gene (5 bases). V lost 0 bases and J 0 bases, leaving 7 bases between the germline ends. The germline gives CDR1 SGHRS, CDR2 YFSETQ. The CDR3 consists of 15 residues. The CDR3 bases are TGCGCCAGCAGCTTGGCGGGGAGCTCCTACAATGAGCAGTTCTTC. It encodes CASSLAGSSYNEQFF.

This chain links TRBV7-8 with TRBJ1-2, with TRBD1 matching 9 bases. The CDR3 has 13 amino acids. V lost 5 bases to trimming and J lost 8 bases; unmatched junction nucleotides: 6. Germline CDR1 reads SGHVS; CDR2 reads FQNEAQ. The CDR3 loop is CASSPMTGGGYTF. The CDR3 region has the DNA TGTGCCAGCAGCCCAATGACAGGGGGGGGCTACACCTTC. The full variable domain, its missing parts supplied by reference TRBV7-8 and TRBJ1-2, is GAGVSQSPRYKVAKRGQDVALRCDPISGHVSLFWYQQALGQGPEFLTYFQNEAQLDKSGLPSDRFFAERPEGSVSTLKIQRTQQEDSAVYLCASSPMTGGGYTFGSGTRLTVV.

The chain is built from TRBV5-6 and TRBJ2-1, with D perhaps TRBD2 (6 bases). Germline assignment: CDR1 SGHDT and CDR2 YYEEEE. The CDR3 is 16 residues long. The V and J ends lost 4 bases and 12 bases respectively, with 26 bases between them. CDR3: CASSPGWETSTDTQFF. The CDR3 nucleotides read TGTGCCAGCAGCCCCGGCTGGGAAACTAGCACAGATACGCAGTTCTTC.

This chain links TRBV20-1 with TRBJ2-7; 9 positions match TRBD1. CDR3 length equals 13 residues. The germline gives CDR1 DFQATT, CDR2 SNEGSKA (reference sequence). Trimming at V came to 6 bases and at J to 5 bases, leaving 8 bases not matched to a gene. CDR3 nucleotides: TGCAGTGCATTCGGGACAGGGAACCACGAGCAGTACTTC. It translates to CSAFGTGNHEQYF.

Comment on this clonotype: This could be a read error, since a much larger clone is one nucleotide away. The gene calls are TRBV20-1 and TRBJ2-5, with D perhaps TRBD2 (5 bases). The CDR3 has 14 residues. Germline V gene lookup returns CDR1 DFQATT and CDR2 SNEGSKA (reference sequence). The DNA for the CDR3 is TGCAGTGCAAGAGGGTTAGCAGCGGAAGAGATCCAGTACTTC. Protein product: CSARGLAAEEIQYF.

This clonotype was seen repeatedly, ten times or more. The junction and the germline gene differ at one end; a read error may be behind it. The rearrangement links TRBV7-7 to TRBJ1-3; D not resolved. CDR3 length: 18 residues. From germline, CDR1 is SSHAT and CDR2 FNYEAQ (reference sequence). The CDR3 sequence: CASSPAWDERISGNTIYF. The CDR3 bases are TGTGCTAGCAGCCCCGCATGGGATGAGAGGATCTCTGGAAACACCATATATTTT.